These T cell receptor beta chains were read from a single sample in a study of OX40 agonist ivuxolimab in advanced cancers. Libraries were prepared by immunoSEQ multiplex PCR; TCRdb keeps only in-frame clonotypes and omits some of them. The sample lists under 140,000 clones, roughly nine tenths occurring once. This specimen was CD4+ or CD8+ T cells sorted from blood, taken in a trial of the OX40 agonist ivuxolimab. These receptor sequences come from an adult with an advanced solid tumor such as melanoma, head and neck, liver or kidney cancer. The CDR3 runs from the conserved cysteine through the conserved F or W. Fields, in order: CDR3 DNA, CDR3 protein, V gene, D gene, clone size, J gene. D genes are given only for firm matches. Clone sizes are given selectively: once, few, many, or a class where the clone is expanded.

TGTGCCAGCAGCGTAACGGGAGGGGGGACTAGCACAGATACGCAGTATTTT	CASSVTGGGTSTDTQYF	TRBV9	TRBD2	NA	TRBJ2-3
TGTGCTAGTGGTTACATCGCTGGGGGCACCATATATTTT	CASGYIAGGTIYF	TRBV12-5	NA	NA	TRBJ1-3
TGCGCCAGCAGCTTGGAGCCTAGCGGGAGCACAGATACGCAGTATTTT	CASSLEPSGSTDTQYF	TRBV5-1	TRBD2	NA	TRBJ2-3
TGTGCCAGCAGTTCTTTCGAACCGAACACTGAAGCTTTCTTT	CASSSFEPNTEAFF	TRBV27	NA	NA	TRBJ1-1
TGTGCCAGCAGCTCGCGGGTTTACACCGGGGAGCTGTTTTTT	CASSSRVYTGELFF	TRBV7-9	NA	NA	TRBJ2-2
TGTGCCTGGAGCCGGGGCTACAATGAGCAGTTCTTC	CAWSRGYNEQFF	TRBV30	NA	NA	TRBJ2-1
TGTGCCAGCAGCTTGAACAGGGATCCGGGCGAGCAGTACTTC	CASSLNRDPGEQYF	TRBV5-4	NA	NA	TRBJ2-7
TGTGCCAGCAGTAACGCAGGGGGAGGCCCCTACGAGCAGTACTTC	CASSNAGGGPYEQYF	TRBV25-1	NA	NA	TRBJ2-7
TGTGCCACCCGGGGCGGGGGGGGTGCCTATGGCTACACCTTC	CATRGGGGAYGYTF	TRBV27	NA	few	TRBJ1-2
TGTGCCAGCAGCTCCGCAAGCGGGGGGAAAGAGACCCAGTACTTC	CASSSASGGKETQYF	TRBV7-3	TRBD2	NA	TRBJ2-5
TGTGCCAGCAGTGAGCGGGCCGCCAATGAGCAGTTCTTC	CASSERAANEQFF	TRBV6-1	NA	NA	TRBJ2-1
TGTGCCAGCAGCCGGCCCACAGGTCAGGGGGCCCAGCATTTT	CASSRPTGQGAQHF	TRBV28	TRBD1	NA	TRBJ1-5
TGTGCCAGCAGCTTAACCTCGGGACATCAAATGAACACTGAAGCTTTCTTT	CASSLTSGHQMNTEAFF	TRBV7-3	NA	once	TRBJ1-1
TGCGCCAGCAGCCAAGAAACAGGGAGCTATGGCTACACCTTC	CASSQETGSYGYTF	TRBV4-3	NA	NA	TRBJ1-2
TGTGCCAGCACCAATGGTTTGGTGAACACTGAAGCTTTCTTT	CASTNGLVNTEAFF	TRBV6-5	NA	NA	TRBJ1-1
TGTGCCAGAAGCTTGCTTTTGGGGACTAGCCGAGGTAGGCTCTACGAGCAGTACTTC	CARSLLLGTSRGRLYEQYF	TRBV5-3	TRBD2	NA	TRBJ2-7